The 31 T cell receptor beta chains reported below all come from one sample, sequenced in a study of cytomegalovirus exposure and HLA in healthy donors. PCR used 60 Vbeta primers and 13 Jbeta primers. Method: immunoSEQ multiplex PCR; TCRdb's copy keeps in-frame clones and lacks some. Here the sample spans about 110,000 clones, about 73% being singletons. Sequenced: PBMCs. These receptors were taken from a woman in her twenties or thirties in good health and CMV-seronegative.

The V and J genes are TRBV5-1 and TRBJ2-7; 9 bases map to TRBD1. Germline trimming cut 2 bases from V and 1 base from J; bases unmatched to any gene: 7. Germline CDR1 is SGHRS and CDR2 is YFSETQ. This CDR3 is 16 amino acids long. For the CDR3, the DNA is TGCGCCAGCAGCTTCCCCGCGGACAGGGGATCCTACGAGCAGTACTTC. Translated: CASSFPADRGSYEQYF.

The chain uses TRBV29-1 and TRBJ2-3, with a weak D call TRBD2 (5 bases). CDR3 length equals 13 residues. The V end was cut by 0 bases, the J end by 4 bases, with 8 bases between. The V gene's germline CDR1 is SQVTM and CDR2 ANQGSEA. In nucleotides, the CDR3 is TGCAGCGTTGAAGACCCCGGGGCAGATACGCAGTATTTT. It is translated as CSVEDPGADTQYF.

This clone appeared once. The genes are TRBV28 and TRBJ2-7, with 11 nucleotides matching TRBD1. The CDR3 has 15 amino acids. Trimming took 9 bases from V and 6 from J; bases not matched to a gene: 13. Germline CDR1 MDHEN, CDR2 SYDVKM. This CDR3 reads CASHNSGTGGFEQYF. In DNA, the CDR3 is TGTGCCAGTCATAATTCGGGGACAGGGGGTTTCGAGCAGTACTTC.

This chain links TRBV14 with TRBJ2-3, with 12 nucleotides matching TRBD2. Germline assignment: CDR1 SGHDN and CDR2 FVKESK. Trimming at V came to 2 bases and at J to 6 bases, leaving 3 bases not matched to a gene. The CDR3 runs to 15 residues. CDR3 in DNA: TGTGCCAGCAGCCAAAGGACTAGCGGGGCCGATACGCAGTATTTT. Translating gives CASSQRTSGADTQYF. Supplemented by reference TRBV14 and TRBJ2-3, the full variable domain reads EAGVTQFPSHSVIEKGQTVTLRCDPISGHDNLYWYRRVMGKEIKFLLHFVKESKQDESGMPNNRFLAERTGGTYSTLKVQPAELEDSGVYFCASSQRTSGADTQYFGPGTRLTVL.

The V and J genes are TRBV27 and TRBJ1-2, with TRBD1 as a possible D gene (6 bases). Trimming took off 3 bases at V and 2 bases at J, with 7 bases between the two ends. Germline-derived CDR1 and CDR2 are MNHEY and SMNVEV (reference sequence). CDR3 length equals 13 residues. CDR3 sequence (DNA): TGTGCCAGCAGTTTCGGACAGAACTATGGCTACACCTTC. Translating it yields CASSFGQNYGYTF.

CDR3 residues: CASSLGGNNQPQHF. CDR3 sequence (DNA): TGTGCCAGCAGCTTGGGAGGGAACAATCAGCCCCAGCATTTT. The chain links TRBV7-6 to TRBJ1-5, with no clear D. With 3 bases removed from V and 3 bases from J, the gap between germline ends came to 9 bases. There are 14 residues in the CDR3. Per germline, CDR1 SGHVS and CDR2 FNYEAQ.

The chain combines TRBV6-5 with TRBJ2-1, with 10 bases identical to TRBD2. V trimming: 5 bases; J trimming: 3 bases; junction bases outside the gene matches: 4. CDR3 length: 15 amino acids. Germline V lookup: CDR1 MNHEY, CDR2 SVGAGI. The CDR3 region has the DNA TGTGCCAGCAGTCGGAGCGGGGGGGACTACAATGAGCAGTTCTTC. Encoded protein: CASSRSGGDYNEQFF.

The table lists this clone with a few counts. The V and J genes are TRBV30 and TRBJ2-2, with unresolved D. Germline V gene data show CDR1 as GTSNPN and CDR2 as SVGIG (reference sequence). V lost 2 bases and J 8 bases, leaving 6 bases between the germline ends. The CDR3 is 11 residues long. CDR3 sequence: CAWSLTGELFF. CDR3 sequence (DNA): TGTGCCTGGAGTTTGACTGGGGAGCTGTTTTTT.

The rearrangement joins TRBV5-4 to TRBJ2-5, with TRBD2 matching over 12 bases. The germline V gene has CDR1 SGHNT and CDR2 YYREEE (reference sequence). The CDR3 extends over 15 amino acids. After removal of 4 bases from V and 8 bases from J, the junction contained 9 bases not matched to a gene. In DNA form, the CDR3 reads TGTGCCAGCAGCGGCCCTAGCGGGGGGGCCGATACCCAGTACTTC. Amino acids: CASSGPSGGADTQYF.

The chain uses TRBV19 and TRBJ1-5; TRBD1 matches 8 bases. The ends lost 6 bases at V and 6 bases at J; junction bases unmatched: 7. The CDR3 is 14 residues long. Germline-derived CDR1 and CDR2 are LNHDA and SQIVND (reference sequence). The CDR3 DNA follows: TGTGCCAGTAGGAGGCAGGGGGCGAGTCAGCCCCAGCATTTT. Translating it yields CASRRQGASQPQHF.

The V call is TRBV5-5, the J call TRBJ1-6; D unclear. Trimming shortened V by 1 base and J by 0 bases, and 5 bases separated the two germline ends. Germline V gives CDR1 SGHKS, CDR2 YYEKEE (reference sequence). The CDR3 loop spans 15 amino acids. This CDR3 reads CASSLSSSYNSPLHF. CDR3 DNA: TGTGCCAGCAGCTTGTCGAGCTCCTATAATTCACCCCTCCACTTT.

The genes are TRBV4-2 and TRBJ2-3; D might be TRBD2 (7 bases). Germline values: CDR1 LGHNA, CDR2 YNFKEQ. V was cut by 4 bases and J by 8 bases, with 28 bases left in between. The CDR3 loop spans 18 amino acids. CDR3 in DNA: TGTGCCAGCAGCCCCTACGGTGTGGGGGGGGACATTGGGAGTACGCAGTATTTT. Amino acids: CASSPYGVGGDIGSTQYF.

CDR3 nucleotides: TGTGCCAGCAGCGCCGGGACTAGGCGGTTCTTC. Amino acids: CASSAGTRRFF. V usage is TRBV5-4 and J usage is TRBJ2-1; 8 bases line up with TRBD2. Trimming cost V 4 bases and J 15 bases; bases outside gene matches: 6. The CDR3 length is 11 residues. Germline lookup yields CDR1 SGHNT and CDR2 YYREEE (reference sequence).

The chain carries TRBV9 and TRBJ2-1, with 9 bases fitting TRBD2. Trimming at V came to 0 bases and at J to 8 bases, leaving 6 bases not matched to a gene. Germline V gene data show CDR1 as SGDLS and CDR2 as YYNGEE. The CDR3 covers 15 residues. DNA of the CDR3: TGTGCCAGCAGCGTAGGTAGCGGGGGCCCCTATGAGCAGTTCTTC. Encoded protein: CASSVGSGGPYEQFF.

This clone came up a few times. Additional DNA sequences in this sample encode the identical CDR3. The CDR3 is CSASVWTGGMNTEAFF. As DNA, the CDR3 is TGCAGCGCCTCCGTTTGGACAGGGGGTATGAACACTGAAGCTTTCTTT. This chain connects TRBV29-1 to TRBJ1-1; TRBD1 matches 10 bases. J was trimmed by 0 bases and V by 7 bases; bases with no gene match: 11. CDR3 size: 16 residues. Germline V gene sequence: CDR1 SQVTM, CDR2 ANQGSEA.

This rearrangement joins TRBV15 to TRBJ2-1; 12 bases agree with TRBD2. Trimming removed 4 bases from V and 3 bases from J; junction bases left unmatched: 4. This CDR3 has 16 amino acids. Germline CDR1 is LNHNV and CDR2 is YYDKDF (reference sequence). CDR3 in amino acids: CATSKGLAGNYNEQFF. DNA for the CDR3: TGTGCCACCAGCAAAGGACTAGCGGGGAACTACAATGAGCAGTTCTTC. Filled out from reference TRBV15 and TRBJ2-1, the complete variable domain reads DAMVIQNPRYQVTQFGKPVTLSCSQTLNHNVMYWYQQKSSQAPKLLFHYYDKDFNNEADTPDNFQSRRPNTSFCFLDIRSPGLGDTAMYLCATSKGLAGNYNEQFFGPGTRLTVL.

The rearrangement joins TRBV28 to TRBJ2-7, with 8 bases fitting TRBD2. V shed 7 bases, J shed 3 bases, and the junction held 8 bases outside the gene matches. This CDR3 is 14 amino acids long. The V gene's germline CDR1 is MDHEN and CDR2 SYDVKM. CDR3 region: CASTPAGVFYEQYF. Here the CDR3 DNA reads TGTGCCAGCACCCCAGCGGGGGTCTTCTACGAGCAGTACTTC.

The CDR3 sequence is CASRTGANTEAFF. The CDR3 coding sequence is TGTGCCAGTAGAACAGGGGCGAACACTGAAGCTTTCTTT. The J gene is TRBJ1-1, the V gene TRBV19; 7 nucleotides line up with TRBD1. J gave up 1 base and V 6 bases, and 2 bases lay outside the gene matches. In germline, CDR1 is LNHDA, CDR2 SQIVND (reference sequence). This CDR3 contains 13 residues.

The table lists this clone with a few counts. This sample also contains other DNA sequences that code for the same CDR3. DNA for the CDR3: TGTGCCAGCAACAGGGTGGATAATTCACCCCTCCACTTT. This translates into CASNRVDNSPLHF. The chain carries TRBV28 and TRBJ1-6, with D perhaps TRBD1 (6 bases). The CDR3 has 13 residues. Germline values: CDR1 MDHEN, CDR2 SYDVKM. The ends were cut back, 7 bases at V and 5 bases at J, with 9 bases in the middle.

The rearrangement uses TRBV4-3 and TRBJ1-4; no clear D. Germline loops: CDR1 LGHNA, CDR2 YSLEER. The CDR3 is 15 amino acids. The V end lost 1 base, the J end lost 0 bases, and 6 bases lay between the germline ends. The chain's CDR3 is CASSQVRSTNEKLFF. The CDR3 DNA reads TGCGCCAGCAGCCAAGTGCGGTCAACTAATGAAAAACTGTTTTTT.

This chain links TRBV4-2 with TRBJ1-5; 7 bases are shared with TRBD1. Germline V gene sequence: CDR1 LGHNA, CDR2 YNFKEQ. This CDR3 spans 18 amino acids. Trimming took 5 bases from V and 2 from J; bases not matched to a gene: 15. CDR3 sequence reads: CASSERGQGVGGNQPQHF. The CDR3 DNA follows: TGTGCCAGCAGCGAAAGGGGGCAGGGGGTAGGCGGCAATCAGCCCCAGCATTTT.

The chain's CDR3 is CASNRLEGNYGYTF. The CDR3 nucleotides read TGTGCCAGCAACCGGTTGGAGGGGAACTATGGCTACACCTTC. The chain uses TRBV7-9 and TRBJ1-2; perhaps TRBD1 as D (5 bases). Trimming removed 7 bases at V and 2 bases at J, with 14 bases between. CDR3 length: 14 amino acids. CDR1 is SEHNR and CDR2 is FQNEAQ in the germline V gene (reference sequence).

The chain is built from TRBV6-6 and TRBJ1-1, with TRBD1 as a possible D gene (6 bases). Trimming shortened V by 5 bases and J by 0 bases, and 13 bases separated the two germline ends. Germline V lookup: CDR1 MNHNY, CDR2 SVGAGI (reference sequence). The CDR3 sequence is 15 residues long. The CDR3 reads CASSHQGRVNTEAFF. CDR3 coding DNA: TGTGCCAGCAGTCACCAGGGGCGGGTGAACACTGAAGCTTTCTTT.

This chain uses TRBV30 with TRBJ2-3; no reliable D call. The CDR3 extends over 14 amino acids. CDR1 and CDR2 (germline): GTSNPN, SVGIG (reference sequence). Trimming stripped 7 bases from V and 0 bases from J, with 14 bases between. The CDR3 here is CASDISYSTDTQYF. The DNA of the CDR3 is TGTGCCTCCGACATCTCCTATAGCACAGATACGCAGTATTTT.

The chain employs TRBV27 and TRBJ2-7; weak D call: TRBD1 (6 bases). V was shortened by 6 bases and J by 1 base, with 10 bases between the two germline ends. CDR1 and CDR2 from the germline V gene are MNHEY and SMNVEV (reference sequence). The length of the CDR3 is 13 residues. CDR3: CASRQTGSYEQYF. The DNA of the CDR3 is TGTGCCAGCAGACAAACAGGGTCCTACGAGCAGTACTTC.

This clone was picked up one time. The gene calls are TRBV19 and TRBJ2-7; 11 positions match TRBD2. Trimming took 5 bases from V and 3 from J; bases not matched to a gene: 3. Germline V gives CDR1 LNHDA, CDR2 SQIVND (reference sequence). This CDR3 has 14 amino acids. The CDR3 spells CASSDGTSGYEQYF. CDR3 coding DNA: TGTGCCAGTAGTGACGGGACTAGCGGCTACGAGCAGTACTTC.

The V gene is TRBV15, the J gene TRBJ1-4, with a tentative D call TRBD1 (5 bases). V lost 0 bases and J 5 bases, leaving 10 bases between the germline ends. CDR1 LNHNV and CDR2 YYDKDF come from the germline V gene (reference sequence). The CDR3 runs 15 residues. CDR3 nucleotides: TGTGCCACCAGCAGAGATTTGGCAGGGAATGAAAAACTGTTTTTT. It translates to CATSRDLAGNEKLFF.

The gene calls are TRBV6-5 and TRBJ2-1, with TRBD1 as a possible D gene (6 bases). V was clipped by 6 bases and J by 1 base, with 10 bases between them. The germline CDR1 and CDR2 sequences are MNHEY and SVGAGI. The CDR3 totals 14 residues. The CDR3 coding sequence is TGTGCCAGCAGGACAGGAACTTCCTACAATGAGCAGTTCTTC. Residues: CASRTGTSYNEQFF.

The V gene is TRBV4-1, the J gene TRBJ2-6; the match to TRBD1 covers 8 bases. Trimming took 3 bases from V and 0 from J; bases not matched to a gene: 7. The CDR3 covers 18 residues. CDR1 and CDR2 from the germline V gene are MGHRA and YSYEKL. The CDR3 loop is CASSHPLDRGSGANVLTF. Written as DNA, the CDR3 is TGCGCCAGCAGCCACCCCCTCGACAGGGGCTCTGGGGCCAACGTCCTGACTTTC.

This chain connects TRBV13 to TRBJ1-2; D not certain. Between the trimmed V and J ends, which lost 0 bases and 4 bases, there was a span of 12 bases. This CDR3 spans 15 amino acids. Germline V gene lookup returns CDR1 PRHDT and CDR2 FYEKMQ (reference sequence). The CDR3 loop reads CASSLGPLAPYGYTF. DNA of the CDR3: TGTGCCAGCAGCTTAGGCCCGCTAGCCCCCTATGGCTACACCTTC.

The gene calls are TRBV7-6 and TRBJ2-3, with 8 bases that match TRBD2. With V trimmed by 8 bases and J by 0 bases, 4 bases remained unmatched. The CDR3 is 14 residues long. From germline, CDR1 is SGHVS and CDR2 FNYEAQ. The CDR3 DNA is TGTGCCAGCGCCACTAGCGGTAGCACAGATACGCAGTATTTT. Its translation is CASATSGSTDTQYF.